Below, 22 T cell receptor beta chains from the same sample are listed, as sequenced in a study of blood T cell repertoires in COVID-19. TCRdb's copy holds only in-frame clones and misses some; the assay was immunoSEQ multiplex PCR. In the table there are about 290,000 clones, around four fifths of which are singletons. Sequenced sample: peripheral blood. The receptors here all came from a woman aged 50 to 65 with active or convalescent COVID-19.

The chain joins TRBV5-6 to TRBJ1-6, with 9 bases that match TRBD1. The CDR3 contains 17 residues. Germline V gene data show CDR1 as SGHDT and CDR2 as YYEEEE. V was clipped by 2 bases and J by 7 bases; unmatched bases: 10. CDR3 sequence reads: CASSLRTGALSNSPLHF. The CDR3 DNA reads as TGTGCCAGCAGCTTAAGGACAGGGGCTCTTTCCAATTCACCCCTCCACTTT.

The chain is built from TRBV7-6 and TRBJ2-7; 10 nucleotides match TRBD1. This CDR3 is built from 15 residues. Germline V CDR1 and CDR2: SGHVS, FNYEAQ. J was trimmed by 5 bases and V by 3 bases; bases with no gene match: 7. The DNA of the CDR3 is TGTGCCAGCAGCTTGGCAGGGACAGGGGCCCACGAGCAGTACTTC. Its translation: CASSLAGTGAHEQYF.

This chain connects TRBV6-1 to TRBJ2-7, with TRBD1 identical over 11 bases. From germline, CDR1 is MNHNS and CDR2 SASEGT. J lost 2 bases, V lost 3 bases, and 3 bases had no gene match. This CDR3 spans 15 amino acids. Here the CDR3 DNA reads TGTGCCAGCAGTGAGCGGACAGGGGGCCCCTACGAGCAGTACTTC. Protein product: CASSERTGGPYEQYF.

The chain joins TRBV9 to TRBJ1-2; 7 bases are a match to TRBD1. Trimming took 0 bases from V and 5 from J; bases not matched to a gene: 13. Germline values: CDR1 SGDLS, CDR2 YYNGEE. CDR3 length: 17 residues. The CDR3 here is CASSVEPWFGTEYGYTF. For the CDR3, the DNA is TGTGCCAGCAGCGTAGAGCCGTGGTTCGGGACAGAATATGGCTACACCTTC.

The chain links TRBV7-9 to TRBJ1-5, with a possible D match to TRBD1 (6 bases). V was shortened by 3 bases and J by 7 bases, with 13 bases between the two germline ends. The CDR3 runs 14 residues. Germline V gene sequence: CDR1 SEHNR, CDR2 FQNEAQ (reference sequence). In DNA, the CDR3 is TGTGCCAGCAGCTTGGGGGCAGGGTCACAGCCCCAGCATTTT. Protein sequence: CASSLGAGSQPQHF.

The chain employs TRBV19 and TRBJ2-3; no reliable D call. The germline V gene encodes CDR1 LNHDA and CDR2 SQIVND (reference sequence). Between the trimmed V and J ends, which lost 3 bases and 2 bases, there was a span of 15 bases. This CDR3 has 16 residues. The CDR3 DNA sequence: TGTGCCAGTAGTATGAGCTTTTTGAGCGACACAGATACGCAGTATTTT. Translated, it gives CASSMSFLSDTDTQYF.

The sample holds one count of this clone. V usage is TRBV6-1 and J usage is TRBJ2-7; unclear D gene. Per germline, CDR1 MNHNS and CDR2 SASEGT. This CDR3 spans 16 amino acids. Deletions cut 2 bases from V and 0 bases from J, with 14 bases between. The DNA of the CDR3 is TGTGCCAGCAGTGAACCGTTGAGAGGTAGCTCCTACGAGCAGTACTTC. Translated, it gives CASSEPLRGSSYEQYF.

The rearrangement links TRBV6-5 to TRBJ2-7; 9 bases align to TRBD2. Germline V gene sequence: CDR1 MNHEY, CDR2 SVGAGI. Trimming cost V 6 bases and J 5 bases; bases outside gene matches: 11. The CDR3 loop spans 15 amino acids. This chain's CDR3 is CASRLIAGGLDEQYF. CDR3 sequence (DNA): TGTGCCAGCAGACTGATCGCGGGAGGGCTCGACGAGCAGTACTTC.

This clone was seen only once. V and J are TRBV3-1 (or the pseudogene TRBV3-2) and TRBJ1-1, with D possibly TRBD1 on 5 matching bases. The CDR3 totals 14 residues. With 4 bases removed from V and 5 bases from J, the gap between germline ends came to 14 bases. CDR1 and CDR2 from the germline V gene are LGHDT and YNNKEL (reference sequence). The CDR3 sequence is CASSPTLGGTEAFF. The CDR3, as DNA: TGTGCCAGCAGCCCGACCCTCGGGGGAACTGAAGCTTTCTTT.

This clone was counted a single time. The CDR3 loop reads CASSAPPEDNKQYF. The CDR3 bases are TGTGCCAGTAGTGCCCCCCCCGAGGACAATAAGCAGTACTTC. V gene TRBV19 combines with J gene TRBJ2-7; possible D gene TRBD1, 5 bases. CDR1 is LNHDA, CDR2 SQIVND, per germline (reference sequence). This CDR3 has 14 amino acids. Trimming removed 5 bases from V and 8 bases from J, with 19 bases in between.

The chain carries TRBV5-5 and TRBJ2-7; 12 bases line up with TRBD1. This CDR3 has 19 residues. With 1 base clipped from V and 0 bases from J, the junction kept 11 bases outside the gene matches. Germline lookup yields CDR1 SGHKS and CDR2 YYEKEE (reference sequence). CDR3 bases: TGTGCCAGCAGCTTGTCCCGGGACAGGGGGCTCGCTCGCTCCTACGAGCAGTACTTC. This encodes CASSLSRDRGLARSYEQYF.

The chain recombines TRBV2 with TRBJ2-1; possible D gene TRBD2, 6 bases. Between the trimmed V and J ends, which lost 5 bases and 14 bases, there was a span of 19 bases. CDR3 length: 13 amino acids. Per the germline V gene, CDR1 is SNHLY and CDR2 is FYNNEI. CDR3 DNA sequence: TGTGCCAGCAGTCCGGAGGGGCGGGTTCAGGAGTTCTTC. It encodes CASSPEGRVQEFF.

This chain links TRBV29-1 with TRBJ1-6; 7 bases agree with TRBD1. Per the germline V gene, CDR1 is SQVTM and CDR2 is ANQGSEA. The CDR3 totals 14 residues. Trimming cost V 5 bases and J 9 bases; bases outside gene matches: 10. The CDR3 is CSVRQGVAGSPLHF. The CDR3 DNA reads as TGCAGCGTTCGACAGGGTGTGGCGGGTTCACCCCTCCACTTT.

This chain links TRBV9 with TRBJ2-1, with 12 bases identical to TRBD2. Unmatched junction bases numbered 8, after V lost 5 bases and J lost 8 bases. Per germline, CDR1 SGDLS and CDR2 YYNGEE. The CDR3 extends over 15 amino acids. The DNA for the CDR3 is TGTGCCAGCAGTGAGACTAGCGGGAGTTTCTATGAGCAGTTCTTC. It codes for CASSETSGSFYEQFF.

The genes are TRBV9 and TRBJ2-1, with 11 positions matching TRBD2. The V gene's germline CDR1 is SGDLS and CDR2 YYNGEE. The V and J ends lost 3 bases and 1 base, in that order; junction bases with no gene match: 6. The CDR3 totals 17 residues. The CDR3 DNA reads TGTGCCAGCAGCGCTACACTAGCGGGGGCTTCCTACAATGAGCAGTTCTTC. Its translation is CASSATLAGASYNEQFF.

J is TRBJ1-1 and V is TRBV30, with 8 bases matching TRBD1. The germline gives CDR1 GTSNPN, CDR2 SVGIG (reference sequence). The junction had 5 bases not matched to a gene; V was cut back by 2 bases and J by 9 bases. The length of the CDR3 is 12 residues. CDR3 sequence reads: CAWSSGGSKAFF. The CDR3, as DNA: TGTGCCTGGAGTTCAGGGGGCTCGAAAGCTTTCTTT.

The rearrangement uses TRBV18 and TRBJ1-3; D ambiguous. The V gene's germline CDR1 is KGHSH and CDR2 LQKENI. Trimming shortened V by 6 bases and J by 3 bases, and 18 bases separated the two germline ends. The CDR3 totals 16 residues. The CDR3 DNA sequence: TGTGCCAGCTCCCCGACCACAGCTTCCATTGGAAACACCATATATTTT. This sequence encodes CASSPTTASIGNTIYF.

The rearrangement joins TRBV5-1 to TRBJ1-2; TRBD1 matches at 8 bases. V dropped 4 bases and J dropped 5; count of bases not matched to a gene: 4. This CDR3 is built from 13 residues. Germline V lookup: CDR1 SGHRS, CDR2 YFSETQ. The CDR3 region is CASSRGQGYGYTF. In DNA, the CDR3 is TGCGCCAGCAGCCGAGGACAGGGTTATGGCTACACCTTC.

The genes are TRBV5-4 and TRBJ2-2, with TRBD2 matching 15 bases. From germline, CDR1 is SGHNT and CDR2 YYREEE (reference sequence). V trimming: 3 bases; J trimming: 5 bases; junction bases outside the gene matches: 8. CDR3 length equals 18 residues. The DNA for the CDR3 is TGTGCCAGCAGCTCCGGACTAGCGGGAGGGTCATTTACCGGGGAGCTGTTTTTT. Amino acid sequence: CASSSGLAGGSFTGELFF.

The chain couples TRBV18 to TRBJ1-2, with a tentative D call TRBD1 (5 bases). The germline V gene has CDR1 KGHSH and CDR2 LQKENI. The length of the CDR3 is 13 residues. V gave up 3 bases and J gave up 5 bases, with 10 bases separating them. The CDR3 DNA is TGTGCCAGCTCACCGGACACTGCTTATGGCTACACCTTC. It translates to CASSPDTAYGYTF.

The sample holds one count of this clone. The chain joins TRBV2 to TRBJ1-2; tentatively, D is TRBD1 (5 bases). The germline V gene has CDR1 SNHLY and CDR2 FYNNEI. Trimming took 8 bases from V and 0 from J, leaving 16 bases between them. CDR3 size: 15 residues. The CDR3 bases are TGTGCCAGCCACGCGACAGAGGCTGCTAACTATGGCTACACCTTC. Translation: CASHATEAANYGYTF.

CDR3 bases: TGTGCCAGCTCACCTAAACAGGGGAATGGCTACACCTTC. Amino acid sequence: CASSPKQGNGYTF. The chain carries TRBV18 and TRBJ1-2; 7 bases line up with TRBD1. V shed 3 bases and J 6 bases; nucleotides not matched to a gene: 4. Germline values: CDR1 KGHSH, CDR2 LQKENI. This CDR3 has 13 residues. Supplemented by reference TRBV18 and TRBJ1-2, the full variable domain reads NAGVMQNPRHLVRRRGQEARLRCSPMKGHSHVYWYRQLPEEGLKFMVYLQKENIIDESGMPKERFSAEFPKEGPSILRIQQVVRGDSAAYFCASSPKQGNGYTFGSGTRLTVV.